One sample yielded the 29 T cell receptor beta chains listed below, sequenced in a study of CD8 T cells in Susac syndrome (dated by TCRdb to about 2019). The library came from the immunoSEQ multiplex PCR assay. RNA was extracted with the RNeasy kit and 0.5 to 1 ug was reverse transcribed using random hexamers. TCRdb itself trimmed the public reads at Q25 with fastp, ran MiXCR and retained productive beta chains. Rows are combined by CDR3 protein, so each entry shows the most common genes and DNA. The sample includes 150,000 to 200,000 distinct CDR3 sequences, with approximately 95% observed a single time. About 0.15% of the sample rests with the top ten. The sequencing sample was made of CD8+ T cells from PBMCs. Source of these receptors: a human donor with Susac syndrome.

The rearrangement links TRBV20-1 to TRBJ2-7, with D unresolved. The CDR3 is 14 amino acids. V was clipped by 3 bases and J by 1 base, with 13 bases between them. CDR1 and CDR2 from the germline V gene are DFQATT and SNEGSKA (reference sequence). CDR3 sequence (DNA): TGCAGTGCTAGGGTAGAGGTAGTGTCCTACGAGCAGTACTTC. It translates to CSARVEVVSYEQYF.

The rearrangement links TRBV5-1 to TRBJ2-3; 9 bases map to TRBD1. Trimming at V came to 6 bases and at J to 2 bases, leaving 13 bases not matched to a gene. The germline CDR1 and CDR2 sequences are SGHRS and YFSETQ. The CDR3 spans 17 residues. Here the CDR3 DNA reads TGCGCCAGCACCAATAAAGGACAGGGGAGTATCACAGATACGCAGTATTTT. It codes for CASTNKGQGSITDTQYF. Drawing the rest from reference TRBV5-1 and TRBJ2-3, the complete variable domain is KAGVTQTPRYLIKTRGQQVTLSCSPISGHRSVSWYQQTPGQGLQFLFEYFSETQRNKGNFPGRFSGRQFSNSRSEMNVSTLELGDSALYLCASTNKGQGSITDTQYFGPGTRLTVL.

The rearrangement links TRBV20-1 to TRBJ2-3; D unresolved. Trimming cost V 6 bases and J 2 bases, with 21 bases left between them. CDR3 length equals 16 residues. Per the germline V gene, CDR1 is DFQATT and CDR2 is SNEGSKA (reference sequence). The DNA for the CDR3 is TGCAGTGCAATCCCCTTCTCTGCGTCGAACACAGATACGCAGTATTTT. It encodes CSAIPFSASNTDTQYF.

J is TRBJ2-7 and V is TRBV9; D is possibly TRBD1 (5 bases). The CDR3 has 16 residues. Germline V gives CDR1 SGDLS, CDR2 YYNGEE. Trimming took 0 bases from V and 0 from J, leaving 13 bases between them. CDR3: CASSVEGDVPSYEQYF. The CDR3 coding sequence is TGTGCCAGCAGCGTAGAAGGGGATGTCCCCTCCTACGAGCAGTACTTC. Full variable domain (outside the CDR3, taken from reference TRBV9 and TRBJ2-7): DSGVTQTPKHLITATGQRVTLRCSPRSGDLSVYWYQQSLDQGLQFLIQYYNGEERAKGNILERFSAQQFPDLHSELNLSSLELGDSALYFCASSVEGDVPSYEQYFGPGTRLTVT.

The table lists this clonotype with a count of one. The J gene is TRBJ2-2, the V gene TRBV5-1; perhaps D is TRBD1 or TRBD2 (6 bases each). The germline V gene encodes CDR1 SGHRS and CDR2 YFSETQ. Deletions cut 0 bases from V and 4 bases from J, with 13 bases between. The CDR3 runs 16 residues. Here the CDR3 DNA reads TGCGCCAGCAGCTTGGCCTCCAAGGGGGGCACCGGGGAGCTGTTTTTT. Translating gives CASSLASKGGTGELFF.

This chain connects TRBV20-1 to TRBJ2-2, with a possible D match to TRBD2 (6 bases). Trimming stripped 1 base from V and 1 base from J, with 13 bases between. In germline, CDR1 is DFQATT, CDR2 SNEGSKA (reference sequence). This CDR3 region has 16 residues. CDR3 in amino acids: CSARVGAGRNTGELFF. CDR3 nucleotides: TGCAGTGCTAGAGTAGGGGCGGGGAGGAACACCGGGGAGCTGTTTTTT.

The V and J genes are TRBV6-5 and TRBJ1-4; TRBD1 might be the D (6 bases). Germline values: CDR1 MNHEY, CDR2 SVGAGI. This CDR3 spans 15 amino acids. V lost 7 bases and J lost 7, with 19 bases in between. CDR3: CASKGGRFGGEKLFF. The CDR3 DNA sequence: TGTGCCAGCAAGGGGGGCAGATTTGGAGGTGAAAAACTGTTTTTT.

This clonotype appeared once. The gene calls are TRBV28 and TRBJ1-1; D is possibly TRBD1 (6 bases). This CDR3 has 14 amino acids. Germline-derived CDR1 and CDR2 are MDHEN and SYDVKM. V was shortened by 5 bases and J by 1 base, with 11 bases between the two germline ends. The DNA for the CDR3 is TGTGCCAGCAGTCACGGACAGAGGAACACTGAAGCTTTCTTT. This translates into CASSHGQRNTEAFF.

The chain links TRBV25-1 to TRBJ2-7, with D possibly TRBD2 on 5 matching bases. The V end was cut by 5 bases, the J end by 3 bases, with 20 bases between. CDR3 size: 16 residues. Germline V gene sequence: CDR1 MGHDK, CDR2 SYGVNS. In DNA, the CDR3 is TGTGCCAGCAGTAGCAATGAAGCGGCCGATGACTACGAGCAGTACTTC. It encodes CASSSNEAADDYEQYF.

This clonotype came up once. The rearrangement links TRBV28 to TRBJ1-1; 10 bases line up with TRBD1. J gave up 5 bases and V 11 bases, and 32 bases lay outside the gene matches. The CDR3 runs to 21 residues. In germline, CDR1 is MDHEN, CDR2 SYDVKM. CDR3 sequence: CAGSTFRARWGQGNVRTEAFF. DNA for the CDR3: TGTGCCGGCTCTACTTTCCGGGCCCGATGGGGACAGGGGAATGTGCGGACTGAAGCTTTCTTT.

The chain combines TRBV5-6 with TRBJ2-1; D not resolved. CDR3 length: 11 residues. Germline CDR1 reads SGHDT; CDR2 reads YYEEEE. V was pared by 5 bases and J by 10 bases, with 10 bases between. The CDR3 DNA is TGTGCCAGCAGGTTTGGATACGAGCAGTTCTTC. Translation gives CASRFGYEQFF. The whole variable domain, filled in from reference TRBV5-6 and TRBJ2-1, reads DAGVTQSPTHLIKTRGQQVTLRCSPKSGHDTVSWYQQALGQGPQFIFQYYEEEERQRGNFPDRFSGHQFPNYSSELNVNALLLGDSALYLCASRFGYEQFFGPGTRLTVL.

Here the CDR3 reads CASMGPVATGELFF. The CDR3 DNA sequence: TGTGCCAGCATGGGACCTGTGGCCACCGGGGAGCTGTTTTTT. The J gene is TRBJ2-2, the V gene TRBV2; D is perhaps TRBD1 or TRBD2 (5 bases each). This CDR3 spans 14 amino acids. From germline, CDR1 is SNHLY and CDR2 FYNNEI. V dropped 7 bases and J dropped 4 bases, with 13 bases sitting between them.

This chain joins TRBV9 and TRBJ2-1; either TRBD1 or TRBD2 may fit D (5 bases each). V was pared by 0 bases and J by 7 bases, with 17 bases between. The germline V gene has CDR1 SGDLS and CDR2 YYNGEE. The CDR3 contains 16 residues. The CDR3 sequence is CASSVVGTLSENEQFF. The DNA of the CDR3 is TGTGCCAGCAGCGTAGTGGGGACCCTCTCGGAAAATGAGCAGTTCTTC.

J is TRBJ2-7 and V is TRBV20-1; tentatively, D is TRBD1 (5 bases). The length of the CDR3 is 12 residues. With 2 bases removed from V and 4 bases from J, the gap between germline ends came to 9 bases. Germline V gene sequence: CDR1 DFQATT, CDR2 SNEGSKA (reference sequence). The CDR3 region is CSARTRAYEQYF. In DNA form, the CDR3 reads TGCAGTGCTAGAACCAGGGCGTACGAGCAGTACTTC.

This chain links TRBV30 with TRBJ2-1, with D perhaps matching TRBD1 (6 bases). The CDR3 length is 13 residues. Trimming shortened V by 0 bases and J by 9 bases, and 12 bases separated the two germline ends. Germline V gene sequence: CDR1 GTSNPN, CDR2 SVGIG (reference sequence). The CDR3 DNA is TGTGCCTGGAGTGTAGGCCAGGGGTTTGAGCAGTTCTTC. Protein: CAWSVGQGFEQFF.

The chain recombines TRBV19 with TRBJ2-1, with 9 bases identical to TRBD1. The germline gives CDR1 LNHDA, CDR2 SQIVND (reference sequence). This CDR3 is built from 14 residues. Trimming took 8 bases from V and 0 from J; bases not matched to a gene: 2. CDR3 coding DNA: TGTGCCAGTGGGACAGGGAGCTCCTACAATGAGCAGTTCTTC. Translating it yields CASGTGSSYNEQFF. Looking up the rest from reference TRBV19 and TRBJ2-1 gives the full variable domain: DGGITQSPKYLFRKEGQNVTLSCEQNLNHDAMYWYRQDPGQGLRLIYYSQIVNDFQKGDIAEGYSVSREKKESFPLTVTSAQKNPTAFYLCASGTGSSYNEQFFGPGTRLTVL.

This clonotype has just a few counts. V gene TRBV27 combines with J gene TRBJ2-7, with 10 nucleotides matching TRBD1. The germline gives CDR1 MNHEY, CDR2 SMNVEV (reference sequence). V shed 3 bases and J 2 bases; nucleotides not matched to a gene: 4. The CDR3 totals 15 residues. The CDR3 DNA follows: TGTGCCAGCAGTTTGACAGGGGGCGCCACCTACGAGCAGTACTTC. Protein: CASSLTGGATYEQYF.

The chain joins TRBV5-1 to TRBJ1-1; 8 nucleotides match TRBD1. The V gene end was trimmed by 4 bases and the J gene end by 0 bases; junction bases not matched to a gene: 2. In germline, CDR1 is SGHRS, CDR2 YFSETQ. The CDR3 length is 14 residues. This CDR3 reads CASSIRGLNTEAFF. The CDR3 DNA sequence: TGCGCCAGCAGCATCAGGGGGCTGAACACTGAAGCTTTCTTT.

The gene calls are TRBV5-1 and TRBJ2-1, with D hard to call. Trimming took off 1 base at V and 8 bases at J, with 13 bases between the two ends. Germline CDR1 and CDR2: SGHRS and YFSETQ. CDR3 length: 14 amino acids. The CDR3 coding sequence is TGCGCCAGCAGCTTGTCGGGTTTAACAGATGAGCAGTTCTTC. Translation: CASSLSGLTDEQFF.

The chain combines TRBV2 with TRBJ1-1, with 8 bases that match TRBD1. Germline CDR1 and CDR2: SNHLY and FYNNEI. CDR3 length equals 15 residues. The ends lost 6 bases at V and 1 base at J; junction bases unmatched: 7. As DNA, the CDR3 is TGTGCCAGCAGGGCTAGACAGGGGAGGAACACTGAAGCTTTCTTT. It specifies CASRARQGRNTEAFF.

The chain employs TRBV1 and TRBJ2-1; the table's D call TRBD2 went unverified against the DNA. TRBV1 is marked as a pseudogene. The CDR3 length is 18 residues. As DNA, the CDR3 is TGCACCAGCAGCCAAGATCCACCGTATGGCGGGGCCGACAATGAGCAGTTCTTC. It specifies CTSSQDPPYGGADNEQFF.

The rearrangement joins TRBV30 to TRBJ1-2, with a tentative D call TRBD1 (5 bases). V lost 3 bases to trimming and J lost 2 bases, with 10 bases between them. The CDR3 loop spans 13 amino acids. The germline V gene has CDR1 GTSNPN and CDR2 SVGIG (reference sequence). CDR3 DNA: TGTGCCTGGAGCCTCCGGGGCAACTATGGCTACACCTTC. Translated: CAWSLRGNYGYTF.

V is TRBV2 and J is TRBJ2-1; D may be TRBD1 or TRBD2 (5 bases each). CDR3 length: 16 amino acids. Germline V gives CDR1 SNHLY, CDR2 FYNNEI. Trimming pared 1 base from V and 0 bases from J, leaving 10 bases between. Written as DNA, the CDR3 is TGTGCCAGCAGTGAAGTTGGGGGAAGCTCCTACAATGAGCAGTTCTTC. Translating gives CASSEVGGSSYNEQFF. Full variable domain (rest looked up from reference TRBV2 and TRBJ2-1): EPEVTQTPSHQVTQMGQEVILRCVPISNHLYFYWYRQILGQKVEFLVSFYNNEISEKSEIFDDQFSVERPDGSNFTLKIRSTKLEDSAMYFCASSEVGGSSYNEQFFGPGTRLTVL.

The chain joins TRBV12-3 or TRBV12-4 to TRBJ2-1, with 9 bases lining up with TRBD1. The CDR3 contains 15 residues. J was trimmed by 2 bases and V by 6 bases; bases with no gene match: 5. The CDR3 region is CASSSGTGTYNEQFF. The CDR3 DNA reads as TGTGCCAGCAGCTCCGGGACAGGGACCTACAATGAGCAGTTCTTC.

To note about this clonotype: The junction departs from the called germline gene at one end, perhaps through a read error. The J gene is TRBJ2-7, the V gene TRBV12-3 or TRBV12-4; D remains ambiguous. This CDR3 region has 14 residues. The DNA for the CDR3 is TGTGCCTGCAGTGATGACACGCCTTTGGGGGAGCAGTACTTC. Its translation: CACSDDTPLGEQYF.

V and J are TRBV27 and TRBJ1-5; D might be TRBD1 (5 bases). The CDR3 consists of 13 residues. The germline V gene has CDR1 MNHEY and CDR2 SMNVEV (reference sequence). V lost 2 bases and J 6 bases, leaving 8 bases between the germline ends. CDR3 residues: CASSLQGGQPQHF. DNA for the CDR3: TGTGCCAGCAGTTTACAGGGCGGTCAGCCCCAGCATTTT.

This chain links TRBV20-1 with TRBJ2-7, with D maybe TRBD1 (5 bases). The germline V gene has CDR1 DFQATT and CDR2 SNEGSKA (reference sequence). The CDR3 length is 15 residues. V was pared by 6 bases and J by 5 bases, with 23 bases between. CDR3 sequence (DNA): TGCAGTGCCCCACCCCTCGGGCAGGGTAATGACGAGCAGTACTTC. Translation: CSAPPLGQGNDEQYF.

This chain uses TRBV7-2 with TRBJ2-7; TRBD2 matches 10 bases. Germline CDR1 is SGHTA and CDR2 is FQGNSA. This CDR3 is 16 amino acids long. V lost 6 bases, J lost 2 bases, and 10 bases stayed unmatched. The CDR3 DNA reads TGTGCCAGCAGGACCACGATAGCGGGAGGTACCTACGAGCAGTACTTC. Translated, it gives CASRTTIAGGTYEQYF.

CDR3 loop: CASSHRGPFF. The CDR3 DNA is TGTGCCAGCAGTCACAGGGGGCCTTTCTTT. The chain employs TRBV7-9 and TRBJ1-1; the match to TRBD1 covers 9 bases. The CDR3 consists of 10 residues. Germline CDR1 SEHNR, CDR2 FQNEAQ (reference sequence). V was clipped by 6 bases and J by 12 bases; unmatched bases: 2.